What follows are 22 T cell receptor beta chains derived from one specimen sequenced in a study of T cells after yellow fever vaccination. TCRdb used MiXCR to reprocess the 5' RACE reads, holding one entry per CDR3 protein. The sample carries around 300,000 distinct CDR3 sequences, about 4% recorded once. Specimen: PBMCs, collected 5 days after the yellow fever booster vaccination. Every receptor here comes from a man in his late teens or twenties who received the YFV17D yellow fever vaccine.

The J gene is TRBJ1-6, the V gene TRBV7-9, with 8 bases aligning to TRBD1. CDR1 is SEHNR, CDR2 FQNEAQ, per germline (reference sequence). The J segment lost 7 bases and the V segment lost 5 bases, leaving 4 bases of the junction unmatched. This CDR3 has 14 residues. CDR3 nucleotide sequence: TGTGCCAGCAGCGAGGGACAGGTGAATTCACCCCTCCACTTT. It is translated as CASSEGQVNSPLHF.

V gene TRBV30 combines with J gene TRBJ2-1, with D uncertain. CDR1 and CDR2 from the germline V gene are GTSNPN and SVGIG (reference sequence). CDR3 length equals 13 residues. The V and J ends lost 6 bases and 5 bases respectively, with 14 bases between them. The CDR3 reads CACYVDRNNEQFF. CDR3 nucleotides: TGTGCCTGCTACGTAGACCGCAACAATGAGCAGTTCTTC.

This clonotype was picked up a small number of times. The chain recombines TRBV29-1 with TRBJ2-5; a weak D match, TRBD1 (6 bases). The length of the CDR3 is 16 residues. V gave up 4 bases and J gave up 1 base, with 19 bases separating them. Germline V CDR1 and CDR2: SQVTM, ANQGSEA. The CDR3 reads CSVVGYRGQGQETQYF. CDR3 coding DNA: TGCAGCGTTGTCGGGTATCGGGGACAAGGCCAAGAGACCCAGTACTTC. Based on the CDR3 plus reference TRBV29-1 and TRBJ2-5, the full variable domain is SAVISQKPSRDICQRGTSLTIQCQVDSQVTMMFWYRQQPGQSLTLIATANQGSEATYESGFVIDKFPISRPNLTFSTLTVSNMSPEDSSIYLCSVVGYRGQGQETQYFGPGTRLLVL.

The rearrangement uses TRBV3-1 and TRBJ1-1; 12 nucleotides agree with TRBD1. CDR1 is LGHDT, CDR2 YNNKEL, per germline (reference sequence). This CDR3 contains 15 residues. The V gene end was trimmed by 2 bases and the J gene end by 6 bases; junction bases not matched to a gene: 4. CDR3 amino acids: CASSQTGQGASEAFF. DNA of the CDR3: TGTGCCAGCAGCCAAACGGGACAGGGGGCTTCTGAAGCTTTCTTT.

This clonotype was seen more than once but under ten times. The J gene is TRBJ2-1, the V gene TRBV5-1; no reliable D call. V gave up 4 bases and J gave up 3 bases, with 8 bases separating them. The germline CDR1 and CDR2 sequences are SGHRS and YFSETQ. The CDR3 totals 13 residues. CDR3 bases: TGCGCCAGCAGCCCGGACGACTACAATGAGCAGTTCTTC. Translation: CASSPDDYNEQFF. The whole variable domain, remainder taken from reference TRBV5-1 and TRBJ2-1, is KAGVTQTPRYLIKTRGQQVTLSCSPISGHRSVSWYQQTPGQGLQFLFEYFSETQRNKGNFPGRFSGRQFSNSRSEMNVSTLELGDSALYLCASSPDDYNEQFFGPGTRLTVL.

This clonotype was seen a few times. The chain has TRBV28 and TRBJ1-1, with 7 bases lining up with TRBD1. CDR3 length: 15 amino acids. Trimming took 6 bases from V and 0 from J; bases not matched to a gene: 7. Germline V CDR1 and CDR2: MDHEN, SYDVKM. CDR3 coding DNA: TGTGCCAGCAGCACAGGGGCGGGGGTGAACACTGAAGCTTTCTTT. This encodes CASSTGAGVNTEAFF.

This clonotype turned up a few times. V is TRBV27 and J is TRBJ1-2; D might be TRBD1 (6 bases). Trimming shortened V by 6 bases and J by 2 bases, and 13 bases separated the two germline ends. CDR1 and CDR2 (germline): MNHEY, SMNVEV (reference sequence). This CDR3 comprises 14 residues. CDR3 in DNA: TGTGCCAGCAGGGTACTAGGACAGAACTATGGCTACACCTTC. It is translated as CASRVLGQNYGYTF.

This clonotype appeared a few times. CDR3: CASSLGRIPSYEQYV. The CDR3 DNA reads TGTGCCAGCAGTTTGGGCCGAATCCCCTCCTACGAGCAGTACGTC. The chain carries TRBV28 and TRBJ2-7; D is unclear. This CDR3 has 15 amino acids. The V gene's germline CDR1 is MDHEN and CDR2 SYDVKM. V lost 3 bases and J 0 bases, leaving 12 bases between the germline ends.

The chain combines TRBV20-1 with TRBJ1-2, with 7 bases aligning to TRBD1. The V segment lost 1 base and the J segment 8 bases; nucleotides outside the gene matches: 10. Germline V lookup: CDR1 DFQATT, CDR2 SNEGSKA (reference sequence). The CDR3 runs 14 residues. CDR3 amino acids: CSARVEGGLGGYTF. The CDR3, as DNA: TGCAGTGCTAGAGTGGAAGGGGGCTTGGGAGGCTACACCTTC.

This clonotype was counted many times. The rearrangement uses TRBV7-2 and TRBJ2-7; 8 nucleotides line up with TRBD1. Per the germline V gene, CDR1 is SGHTA and CDR2 is FQGNSA. CDR3 length: 14 residues. V gave up 3 bases and J gave up 5 bases; unmatched junction bases: 6. CDR3 DNA: TGTGCCAGCAGCTTGTACCAGGGGGCCGACGAGCAGTACTTC. Translating it yields CASSLYQGADEQYF.

The chain uses TRBV7-8 and TRBJ2-1; the match to TRBD2 covers 9 bases. This CDR3 has 15 residues. The V gene's germline CDR1 is SGHVS and CDR2 FQNEAQ. The V segment lost 1 base and the J segment 7 bases; nucleotides outside the gene matches: 5. The CDR3 DNA is TGTGCCAGCAGCTTAGGCGCGGGGGGGGATAATGAGCAGTTCTTC. This encodes CASSLGAGGDNEQFF.

This clonotype occurred a few times. The genes are TRBV6-2 or TRBV6-3 and TRBJ2-7, with a tentative D call TRBD2 (5 bases). The CDR3 runs to 16 residues. V was shortened by 2 bases and J by 0 bases, with 14 bases between the two germline ends. CDR1 and CDR2 (germline): MNHEY, SVGEGT. The CDR3 loop is CASSYAEGPSSYEQYV. Here the CDR3 DNA reads TGTGCCAGCAGTTACGCCGAGGGCCCCAGCTCCTACGAGCAGTACGTC.

The chain combines TRBV4-3 with TRBJ1-2; D gene unclear. With 4 bases removed from V and 7 bases from J, the gap between germline ends came to 22 bases. The CDR3 runs 16 residues. Germline CDR1 LGHNA, CDR2 YSLEER. Here the CDR3 reads CASSRTDIHRRGGYTF. In nucleotides, the CDR3 is TGCGCCAGCAGCCGGACTGACATACACCGGCGGGGTGGCTACACCTTC.

This clonotype was seen repeatedly, ten times or more. The chain couples TRBV29-1 to TRBJ2-1; 7 bases align to TRBD2. In germline, CDR1 is SQVTM, CDR2 ANQGSEA. V was clipped by 7 bases and J by 4 bases; unmatched bases: 10. The CDR3 totals 14 residues. CDR3 DNA sequence: TGCAGCGGGGCACAAGCGGGGCCGTACAATGAGCAGTTCTTC. Encoded protein: CSGAQAGPYNEQFF.

This clonotype was recorded many times. The J gene is TRBJ2-1, the V gene TRBV4-1, with TRBD2 matching over 15 bases. The CDR3 loop spans 20 amino acids. J was trimmed by 0 bases and V by 4 bases; bases with no gene match: 10. Looked up from germline, CDR1 is MGHRA and CDR2 is YSYEKL. CDR3 bases: TGCGCCAGCAGCCTTCTGGGACTAGCGGGGGGCCGTAGCTCCTACAATGAGCAGTTCTTC. It codes for CASSLLGLAGGRSSYNEQFF.

The chain has TRBV20-1 and TRBJ2-3; 7 positions match TRBD2. V was pared by 2 bases and J by 5 bases, with 4 bases of the junction left unmatched. CDR1 is DFQATT and CDR2 is SNEGSKA in the germline V gene (reference sequence). CDR3 length: 13 amino acids. CDR3 coding DNA: TGCAGTGCTAGATGGACTAGGATAGATACGCAGTATTTT. Protein sequence: CSARWTRIDTQYF.

This clonotype was seen a handful of times. The chain is built from TRBV4-1 and TRBJ1-1; D is possibly TRBD1 (5 bases). Trimming shortened V by 5 bases and J by 0 bases, and 13 bases separated the two germline ends. In germline, CDR1 is MGHRA, CDR2 YSYEKL. The CDR3 spans 15 residues. CDR3 sequence: CASSTVTTVNTEAFF. The CDR3 DNA reads as TGCGCCAGCAGCACCGTAACGACAGTGAACACTGAAGCTTTCTTT.

At least ten counts were recorded for this clonotype. The chain combines TRBV29-1 with TRBJ1-1; D is perhaps TRBD1 (5 bases). V was shortened by 4 bases and J by 3 bases, with 9 bases between the two germline ends. This CDR3 contains 12 residues. The germline V gene has CDR1 SQVTM and CDR2 ANQGSEA. Here the CDR3 DNA reads TGCAGCGTTGTCGGGGGAGACACTGAAGCTTTCTTT. Protein: CSVVGGDTEAFF.

This clonotype was counted a few times. The CDR3 DNA reads TGTGCCAGCAGCTTAGATGTGCGTGAAGCTTTCTTT. Encoded protein: CASSLDVREAFF. This chain connects TRBV7-9 to TRBJ1-1, with unresolved D. Germline lookup yields CDR1 SEHNR and CDR2 FQNEAQ (reference sequence). V lost 1 base, J lost 7 bases, and 7 bases lay in between. This CDR3 has 12 residues.

This clonotype counts as medium-sized. The V and J genes are TRBV29-1 and TRBJ2-7; D unclear. Germline assignment: CDR1 SQVTM and CDR2 ANQGSEA. The CDR3 covers 13 residues. The V and J ends lost 1 base and 0 bases respectively, with 7 bases between them. The CDR3 region has the DNA TGCAGCGTTGAAGGTGGGGTCTCCTACGAGCAGTACTTC. It is translated as CSVEGGVSYEQYF.

This clonotype was found a few times. The rearrangement uses TRBV20-1 and TRBJ1-5; 9 positions agree with TRBD1. V trimming: 3 bases; J trimming: 1 base; junction bases outside the gene matches: 7. CDR1 and CDR2 from the germline V gene are DFQATT and SNEGSKA (reference sequence). This CDR3 comprises 16 residues. DNA for the CDR3: TGCAGTGCTAGTTTCGGGACAGGGATGAGCAATCAGCCCCAGCATTTT. It specifies CSASFGTGMSNQPQHF.

Turning to this clonotype: The junction does not match germline at one end; this may be a read error. The CDR3 reads CASSRLGVHGELSF. CDR3 nucleotides: TGTGCCAGCAGCCGGCTCGGGGTTCACGGGGAGCTGTCTTTT. V gene TRBV5-5 combines with J gene TRBJ2-2; D might be TRBD2 (5 bases). CDR3 length: 14 amino acids. Germline CDR1 SGHKS, CDR2 YYEKEE (reference sequence).